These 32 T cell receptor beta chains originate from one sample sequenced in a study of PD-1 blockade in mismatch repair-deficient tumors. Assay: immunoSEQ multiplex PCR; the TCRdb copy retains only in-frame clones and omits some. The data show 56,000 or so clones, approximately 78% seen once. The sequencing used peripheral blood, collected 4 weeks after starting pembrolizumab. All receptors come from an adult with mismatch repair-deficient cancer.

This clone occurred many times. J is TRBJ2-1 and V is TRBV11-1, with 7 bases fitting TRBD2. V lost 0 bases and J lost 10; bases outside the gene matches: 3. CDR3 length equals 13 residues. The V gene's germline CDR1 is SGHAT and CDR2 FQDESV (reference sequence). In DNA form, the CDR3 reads TGTGCCAGCAGCTTAGCGGGAGGGTACGAGCAGTTCTTC. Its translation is CASSLAGGYEQFF.

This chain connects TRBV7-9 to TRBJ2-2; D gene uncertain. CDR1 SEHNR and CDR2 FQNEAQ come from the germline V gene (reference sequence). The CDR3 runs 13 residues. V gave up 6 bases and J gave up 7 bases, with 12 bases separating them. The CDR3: CASRTGDVGELFF. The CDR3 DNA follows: TGTGCCAGCAGAACCGGAGACGTCGGGGAGCTGTTTTTT.

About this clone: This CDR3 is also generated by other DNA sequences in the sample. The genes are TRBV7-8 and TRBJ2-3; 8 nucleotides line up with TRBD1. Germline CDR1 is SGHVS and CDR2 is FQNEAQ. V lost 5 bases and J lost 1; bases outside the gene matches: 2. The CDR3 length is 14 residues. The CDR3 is CASSPGQGTDTQYF. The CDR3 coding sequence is TGTGCCAGCAGCCCGGGACAGGGCACAGATACGCAGTATTTT.

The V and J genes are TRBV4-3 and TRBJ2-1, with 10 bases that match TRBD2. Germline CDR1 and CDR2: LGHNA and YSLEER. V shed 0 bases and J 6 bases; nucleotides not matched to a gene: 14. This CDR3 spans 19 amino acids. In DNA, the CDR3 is TGCGCCAGCAGCCAAGAAGTTTCTAGCGGGAGCCAGCGTTCCAATGAGCAGTTCTTC. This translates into CASSQEVSSGSQRSNEQFF.

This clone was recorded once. The CDR3 spells CARRIQETQYF. The CDR3 DNA sequence: TGTGCCAGGCGGATCCAAGAGACCCAGTACTTC. The V gene is TRBV30, the J gene TRBJ2-5; D not resolved. Trimming removed 8 bases at V and 1 base at J, with 8 bases between. Germline V gene lookup returns CDR1 GTSNPN and CDR2 SVGIG (reference sequence). The CDR3 length is 11 residues.

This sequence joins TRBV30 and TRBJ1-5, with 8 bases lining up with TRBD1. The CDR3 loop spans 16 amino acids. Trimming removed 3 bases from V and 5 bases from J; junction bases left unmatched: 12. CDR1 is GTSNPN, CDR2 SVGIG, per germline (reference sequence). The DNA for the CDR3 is TGTGCCTGGAGCGTCAGGGGGCGCGGGTTTTATCAGCCCCAGCATTTT. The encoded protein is CAWSVRGRGFYQPQHF.

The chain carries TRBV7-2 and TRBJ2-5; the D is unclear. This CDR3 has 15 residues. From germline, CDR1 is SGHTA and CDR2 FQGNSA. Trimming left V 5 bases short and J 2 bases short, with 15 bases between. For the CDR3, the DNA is TGTGCCAGCAGCCTAGACCCTAGGCGTCAAGAGACCCAGTACTTC. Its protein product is CASSLDPRRQETQYF.

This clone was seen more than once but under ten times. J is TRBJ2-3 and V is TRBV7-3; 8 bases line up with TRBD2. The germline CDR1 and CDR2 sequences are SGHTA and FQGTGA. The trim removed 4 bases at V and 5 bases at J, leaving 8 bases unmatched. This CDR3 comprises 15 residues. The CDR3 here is CASSSSGLAVDTQYF. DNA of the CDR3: TGTGCCAGCAGCTCGAGCGGACTAGCAGTAGATACGCAGTATTTT.

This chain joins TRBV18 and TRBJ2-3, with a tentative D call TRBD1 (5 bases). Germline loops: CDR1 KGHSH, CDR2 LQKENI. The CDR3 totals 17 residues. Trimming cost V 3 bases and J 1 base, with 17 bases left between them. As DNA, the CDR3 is TGTGCCAGCTCACCTGCCACCGGCGCCAGGGGCACAGATACGCAGTATTTT. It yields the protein CASSPATGARGTDTQYF.

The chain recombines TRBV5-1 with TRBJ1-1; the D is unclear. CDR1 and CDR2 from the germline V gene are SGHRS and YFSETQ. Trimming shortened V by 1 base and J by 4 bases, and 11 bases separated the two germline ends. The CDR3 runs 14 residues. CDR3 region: CASSLTVGSTEAFF. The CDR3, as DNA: TGCGCCAGCAGCTTGACGGTCGGGAGCACTGAAGCTTTCTTT.

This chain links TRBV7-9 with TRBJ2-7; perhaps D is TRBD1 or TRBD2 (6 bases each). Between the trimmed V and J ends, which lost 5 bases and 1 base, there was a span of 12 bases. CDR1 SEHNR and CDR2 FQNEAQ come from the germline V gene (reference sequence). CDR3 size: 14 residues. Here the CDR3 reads CASSLRDTSYEQYF. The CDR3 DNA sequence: TGTGCCAGCAGCCTGCGGGACACTTCCTACGAGCAGTACTTC.

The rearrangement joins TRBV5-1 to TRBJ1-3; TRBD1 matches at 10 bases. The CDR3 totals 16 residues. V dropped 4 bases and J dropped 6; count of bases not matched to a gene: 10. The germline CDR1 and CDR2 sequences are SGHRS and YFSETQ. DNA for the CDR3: TGCGCCAGCAGCCCGCAGACAGGGGGCTTTGTAAACACCATATATTTT. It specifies CASSPQTGGFVNTIYF.

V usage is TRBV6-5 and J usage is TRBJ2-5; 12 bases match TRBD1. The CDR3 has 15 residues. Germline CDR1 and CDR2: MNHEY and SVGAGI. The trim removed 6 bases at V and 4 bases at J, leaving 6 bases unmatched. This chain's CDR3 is CASSSGTGGIETQYF. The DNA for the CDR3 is TGTGCCAGCAGCTCCGGGACAGGGGGCATAGAGACCCAGTACTTC.

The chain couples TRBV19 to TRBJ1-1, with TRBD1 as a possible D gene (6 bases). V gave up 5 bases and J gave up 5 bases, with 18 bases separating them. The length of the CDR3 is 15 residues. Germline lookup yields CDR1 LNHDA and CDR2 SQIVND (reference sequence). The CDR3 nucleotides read TGTGCCAGTAGTCGGACAGTCCTCGAGAGAACTGAAGCTTTCTTT. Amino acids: CASSRTVLERTEAFF.

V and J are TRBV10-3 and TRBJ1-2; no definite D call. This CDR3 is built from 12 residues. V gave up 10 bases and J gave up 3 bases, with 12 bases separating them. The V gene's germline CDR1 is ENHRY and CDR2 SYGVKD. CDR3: CATREGDYGYTF. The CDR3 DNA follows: TGTGCCACCCGAGAAGGAGACTATGGCTACACCTTC.

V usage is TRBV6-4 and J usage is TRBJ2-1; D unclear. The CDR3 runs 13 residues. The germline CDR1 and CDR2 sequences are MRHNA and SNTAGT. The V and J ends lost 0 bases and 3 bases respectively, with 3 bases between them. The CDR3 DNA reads TGTGCCAGCAGTGACTCGGACTACAATGAGCAGTTCTTC. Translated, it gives CASSDSDYNEQFF.

The CDR3 is CASSLRAGANYEQYF. CDR3 coding DNA: TGTGCCAGCAGTCTGCGAGCGGGAGCAAACTACGAGCAGTACTTC. The chain recombines TRBV27 with TRBJ2-7, with 8 bases identical to TRBD2. Losses at the gene ends were 5 bases for V and 3 bases for J; bases not matched to a gene: 9. The CDR3 has 15 residues. Germline values: CDR1 MNHEY, CDR2 SMNVEV (reference sequence).

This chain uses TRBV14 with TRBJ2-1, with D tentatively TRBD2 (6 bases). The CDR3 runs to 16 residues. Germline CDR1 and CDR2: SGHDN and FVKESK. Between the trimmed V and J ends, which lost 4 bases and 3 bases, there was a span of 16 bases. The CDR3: CASSPASGTFYNEQFF. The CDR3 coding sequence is TGTGCCAGCAGCCCCGCTTCCGGGACTTTCTACAATGAGCAGTTCTTC.

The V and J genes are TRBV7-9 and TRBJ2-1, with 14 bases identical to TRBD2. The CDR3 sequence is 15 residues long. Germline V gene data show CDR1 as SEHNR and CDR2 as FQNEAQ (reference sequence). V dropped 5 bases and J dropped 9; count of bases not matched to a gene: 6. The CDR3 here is CASSIGLAGGSEQFF. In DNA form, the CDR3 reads TGTGCCAGCAGCATCGGACTAGCGGGAGGTAGTGAGCAGTTCTTC.

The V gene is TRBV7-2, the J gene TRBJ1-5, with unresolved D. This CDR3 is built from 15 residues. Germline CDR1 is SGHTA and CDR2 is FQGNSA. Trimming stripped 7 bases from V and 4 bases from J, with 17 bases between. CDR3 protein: CASKPSGRFNQPQHF. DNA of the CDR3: TGTGCCAGCAAACCCTCGGGAAGGTTTAATCAGCCCCAGCATTTT.

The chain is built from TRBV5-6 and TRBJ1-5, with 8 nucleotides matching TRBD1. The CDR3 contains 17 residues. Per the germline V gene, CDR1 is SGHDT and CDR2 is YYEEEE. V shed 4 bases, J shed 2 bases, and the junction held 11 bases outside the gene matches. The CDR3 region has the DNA TGTGCCAGCAGCCCGGGGACAGGCCGGGGTGGCAATCAGCCCCAGCATTTT. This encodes CASSPGTGRGGNQPQHF.

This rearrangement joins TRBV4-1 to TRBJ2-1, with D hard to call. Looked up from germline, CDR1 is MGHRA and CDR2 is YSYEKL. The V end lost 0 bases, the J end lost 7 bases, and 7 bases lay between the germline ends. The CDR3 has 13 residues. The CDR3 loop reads CASSQDRWNEQFF. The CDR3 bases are TGCGCCAGCAGCCAAGATAGGTGGAATGAGCAGTTCTTC.

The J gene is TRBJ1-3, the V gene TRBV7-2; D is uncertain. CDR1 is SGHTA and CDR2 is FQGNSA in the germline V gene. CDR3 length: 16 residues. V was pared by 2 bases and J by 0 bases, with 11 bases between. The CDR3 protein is CASSLSKGSSGNTIYF. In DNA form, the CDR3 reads TGTGCCAGCAGCTTAAGTAAAGGGAGCTCTGGAAACACCATATATTTT.

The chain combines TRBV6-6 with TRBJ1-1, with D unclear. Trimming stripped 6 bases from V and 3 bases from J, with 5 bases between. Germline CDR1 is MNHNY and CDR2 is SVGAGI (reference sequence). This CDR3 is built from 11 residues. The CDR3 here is CASRADTEAFF. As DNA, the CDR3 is TGTGCCAGCAGGGCAGACACTGAAGCTTTCTTT.

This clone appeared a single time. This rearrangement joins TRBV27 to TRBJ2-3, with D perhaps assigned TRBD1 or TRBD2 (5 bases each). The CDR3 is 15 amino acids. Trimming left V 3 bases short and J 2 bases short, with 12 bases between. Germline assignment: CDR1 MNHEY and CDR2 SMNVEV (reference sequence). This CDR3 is CASSLRDAPTDTQYF. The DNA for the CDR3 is TGTGCCAGCAGTTTGAGGGACGCGCCCACAGATACGCAGTATTTT.

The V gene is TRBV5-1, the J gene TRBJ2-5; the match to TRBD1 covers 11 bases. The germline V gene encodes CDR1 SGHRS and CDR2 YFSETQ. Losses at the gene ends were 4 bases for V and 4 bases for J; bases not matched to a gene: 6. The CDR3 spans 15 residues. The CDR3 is CASSGDGTGGETQYF. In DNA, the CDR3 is TGCGCCAGCAGCGGTGACGGGACAGGGGGAGAGACCCAGTACTTC.

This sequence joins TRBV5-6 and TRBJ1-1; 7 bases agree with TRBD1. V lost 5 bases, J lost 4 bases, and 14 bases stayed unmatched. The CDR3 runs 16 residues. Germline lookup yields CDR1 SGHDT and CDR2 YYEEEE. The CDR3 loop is CASSPGRTGVSTEAFF. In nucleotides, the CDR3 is TGTGCCAGCAGTCCCGGGCGTACAGGGGTAAGCACTGAAGCTTTCTTT. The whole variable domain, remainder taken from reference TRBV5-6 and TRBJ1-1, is DAGVTQSPTHLIKTRGQQVTLRCSPKSGHDTVSWYQQALGQGPQFIFQYYEEEERQRGNFPDRFSGHQFPNYSSELNVNALLLGDSALYLCASSPGRTGVSTEAFFGQGTRLTVV.

CDR3 nucleotides: TGCGCCAGCAGCCGGGAGGGTTCCTACAATGAGCAGTTCTTC. It encodes CASSREGSYNEQFF. V gene TRBV4-1 combines with J gene TRBJ2-1, with 7 nucleotides matching TRBD2. V gave up 4 bases and J gave up 1 base; unmatched junction bases: 1. Per the germline V gene, CDR1 is MGHRA and CDR2 is YSYEKL. The CDR3 runs 14 residues.

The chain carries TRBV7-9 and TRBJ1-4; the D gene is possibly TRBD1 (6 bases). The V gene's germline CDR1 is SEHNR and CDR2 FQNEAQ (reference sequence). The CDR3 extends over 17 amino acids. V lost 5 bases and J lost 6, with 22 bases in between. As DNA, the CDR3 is TGTGCCAGCAGCCCGGCTCACTTAGGGGGAAATGATGAAAAACTGTTTTTT. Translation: CASSPAHLGGNDEKLFF.

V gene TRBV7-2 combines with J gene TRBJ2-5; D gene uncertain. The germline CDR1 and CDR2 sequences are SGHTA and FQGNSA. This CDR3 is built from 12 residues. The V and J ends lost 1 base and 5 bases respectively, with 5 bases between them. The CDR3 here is CASSLVRETQYF. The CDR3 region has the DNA TGTGCCAGCAGCTTAGTCCGGGAGACCCAGTACTTC.

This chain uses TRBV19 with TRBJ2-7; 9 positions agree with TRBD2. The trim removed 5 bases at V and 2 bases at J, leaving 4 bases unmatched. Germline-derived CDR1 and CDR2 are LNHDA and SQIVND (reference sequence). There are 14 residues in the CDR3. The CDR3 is CASSALAGTYEQYF. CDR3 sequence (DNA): TGTGCCAGTAGTGCCCTAGCGGGGACCTACGAGCAGTACTTC.

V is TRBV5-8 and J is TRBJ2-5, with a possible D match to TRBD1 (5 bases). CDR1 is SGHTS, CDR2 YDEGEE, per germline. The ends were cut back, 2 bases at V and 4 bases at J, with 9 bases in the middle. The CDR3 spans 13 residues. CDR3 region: CASSLYRGETQYF. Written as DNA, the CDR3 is TGTGCCAGCAGCTTATATAGGGGAGAGACCCAGTACTTC.